The clone carrying this TCR beta chain was found many times. Its antigen remains unidentified. Investigators prepared the TCR beta libraries by applying iRepertoire HTBI primers and Arm-PCR of CDR3 regions. As processed by the authors: Samples revealed 50 to 75 TRBV and around 13 TRBJ segments. From the multiplex PCR reads, TCRdb called clonotypes with MiXCR, one entry per CDR3 protein. These V and J calls originate from TCRdb's pipeline instead of the authors' own analysis. Here the sample spans approximately 400,000 distinct CDR3 sequences, approximately 15% being singletons. Per the germline V gene, CDR1 is MNHEY and CDR2 is SVGEGT. After removal of 4 bases from V and 10 bases from J, the junction contained 19 bases not matched to a gene. The CDR3 totals 18 residues. This entry belongs to a study of regulatory T cells in long-lasting Graves disease. Time point reported: newly diagnosed GD, antithyroid drugs for less than 3 months. The TCR library was made from RNA that had been extracted from PBMCs in TRIzol.

Notes on the study in general: Accuracy may have suffered from the small sample size.

Separately, the same data were catalogued under a study of T cells in Graves' hyperthyroidism and ophthalmopathy. That investigation notes: Among clonotypes expanded in thyroid above 0.001, most were also found in blood.

This TCR came from a woman in her forties with Graves disease. The gene calls are TRBV6-2 or TRBV6-3 and TRBJ1-6; 7 bases match TRBD1. The input for sequencing was peripheral blood mononuclear cells (PBMCs), taken at new diagnosis, from a patient treated with antithyroid drugs. The CDR3 sequence is CASSWGSGTAVRGSPLHF. The CDR3 bases are TGTGCCAGCAGTTGGGGATCCGGGACAGCCGTCCGTGGGTCACCCCTCCACTTT.